The next 21 T cell receptor beta chains were all read from a single sample in a study of blood T cells in healthy people across ages. It was with a sample-barcoded 5' primer and a J-beta primer mix that a second PCR of roughly 6 to 12 cycles was run. TCRdb used MiXCR to reprocess the 5' RACE reads, holding one entry per CDR3 protein. This sample has some 1.7 million distinct CDR3 sequences, with 25% to 30% found just once. Sequencing input: blood. The receptors come from a woman aged 25 to 39 in good health.

This chain joins TRBV6-2 or TRBV6-3 and TRBJ1-5; tentative D call: TRBD1 (5 bases). V was clipped by 4 bases and J by 0 bases, with 10 bases between them. The CDR3 contains 15 residues. The germline V gene encodes CDR1 MNHEY and CDR2 SVGEGT. CDR3 coding DNA: TGTGCCAGCAGTTGGGGGTGGGATAGCAATCAGCCCCAGCATTTT. Protein: CASSWGWDSNQPQHF.

CDR3 sequence: CASSLALLGQQSTDTQYF. The CDR3 DNA reads as TGCGCCAGCAGCTTGGCCCTATTAGGACAGCAGTCCACAGATACGCAGTATTTT. This chain links TRBV5-1 with TRBJ2-3, with D possibly TRBD1 on 6 matching bases. This CDR3 region has 18 residues. V was clipped by 0 bases and J by 2 bases, with 19 bases between them. CDR1 and CDR2 from the germline V gene are SGHRS and YFSETQ.

This clonotype appeared many times. This sequence joins TRBV20-1 and TRBJ2-7; TRBD2 matches 11 bases. The germline gives CDR1 DFQATT, CDR2 SNEGSKA (reference sequence). The CDR3 runs to 15 residues. J was trimmed by 5 bases and V by 6 bases; bases with no gene match: 12. The CDR3 sequence: CSAQRVAGGHDEQYF. The CDR3 nucleotides read TGCAGTGCCCAAAGGGTAGCGGGGGGGCATGACGAGCAGTACTTC.

At least ten counts were recorded for this clonotype. The V and J genes are TRBV5-1 and TRBJ2-5; 7 nucleotides align to TRBD1. Germline lookup yields CDR1 SGHRS and CDR2 YFSETQ. After removal of 3 bases from V and 5 bases from J, the junction contained 4 bases not matched to a gene. CDR3 size: 13 residues. This CDR3 is CASSSYRGETQYF. The CDR3 DNA sequence: TGCGCCAGCAGCTCGTACAGGGGCGAGACCCAGTACTTC.

About this clonotype: A clone one base away is much larger, so this may be a read error. This chain joins TRBV2 and TRBJ2-1, with no clear D. V lost 4 bases and J 7 bases, leaving 14 bases between the germline ends. The CDR3 totals 14 residues. Per germline, CDR1 SNHLY and CDR2 FYNNEI. CDR3 sequence reads: CASSGDFPVNEQFF. The CDR3 bases are TGTGCCAGCAGTGGAGACTTCCCAGTTAATGAGCAGTTCTTC.

The V gene is TRBV5-1, the J gene TRBJ2-7; D is uncertain. The ends were cut back, 4 bases at V and 0 bases at J, with 11 bases in the middle. CDR3 length: 14 residues. Germline CDR1 SGHRS, CDR2 YFSETQ. The CDR3 DNA reads as TGCGCCAGCAGCGGGGTAGGATCCTCCTACGAGCAGTACTTC. Amino acid sequence: CASSGVGSSYEQYF.

CDR3 coding DNA: TGTGCCAGCAGCTTTGCCGGGCAGCGGGGGGAGCAGTTCTTC. It codes for CASSFAGQRGEQFF. This sequence joins TRBV7-3 and TRBJ2-1; TRBD2 aligns across 8 bases. V shed 3 bases, J shed 10 bases, and the junction held 8 bases outside the gene matches. The CDR3 is 14 amino acids. The V gene's germline CDR1 is SGHTA and CDR2 FQGTGA.

The chain employs TRBV19 and TRBJ2-1, with a weak D call TRBD2 (5 bases). CDR3 length: 17 residues. Deletions cut 5 bases from V and 0 bases from J, with 17 bases between. In germline, CDR1 is LNHDA, CDR2 SQIVND (reference sequence). In DNA form, the CDR3 reads TGTGCCAGTAGTCGAATTGGCGGGCCTAGCTCCTACAATGAGCAGTTCTTC. The encoded protein is CASSRIGGPSSYNEQFF.

The sample holds many counts of this clonotype. The V and J genes are TRBV29-1 and TRBJ2-7; no firm D call. Between the trimmed V and J ends, which lost 4 bases and 3 bases, there was a span of 7 bases. The germline CDR1 and CDR2 sequences are SQVTM and ANQGSEA. The CDR3 extends over 11 amino acids. CDR3 sequence: CSVAGDYEQYF. The CDR3 DNA sequence: TGCAGCGTTGCGGGCGACTACGAGCAGTACTTC.

The gene calls are TRBV6-2 or TRBV6-3 and TRBJ1-5, with D unresolved. The V gene's germline CDR1 is MNHEY and CDR2 SVGEGT. The ends were cut back, 2 bases at V and 2 bases at J, with 13 bases in the middle. This CDR3 spans 16 amino acids. The CDR3 nucleotides are TGTGCCAGCAGTTACGGCTCCGGACGTGGCAATCAGCCCCAGCATTTT. This sequence encodes CASSYGSGRGNQPQHF.

Note on this clonotype: At one of its ends the junction is not consistent with the germline gene, which may arise from a read error. V and J are TRBV27 and TRBJ2-1; D not certain. The CDR3 length is 15 residues. The germline V gene encodes CDR1 MNHEY and CDR2 SMNVEV (reference sequence). In nucleotides, the CDR3 is TGTGCCAACAGTTTATCGAACGGGCAGTACAATGAGCAGTTCTTC. Protein product: CANSLSNGQYNEQFF.

With regard to this clonotype: Without the conserved terminal phenylalanine or tryptophan, this CDR3 likely stems from a read error. This sequence joins TRBV9 and TRBJ2-1; 12 positions match TRBD2. J was trimmed by 2 bases and V by 4 bases; bases with no gene match: 7. This CDR3 is built from 17 residues. Germline V gives CDR1 SGDLS, CDR2 YYNGEE. CDR3 loop: CASSPRLAGVAYNEQFL. CDR3 in DNA: TGTGCCAGCAGCCCCCGACTAGCGGGGGTAGCCTACAATGAGCAGTTCTTA.

The table lists this clonotype with a few counts. The V call is TRBV10-3, the J call TRBJ2-5; TRBD2 agrees at 11 bases. Germline CDR1 reads ENHRY; CDR2 reads SYGVKD. The J segment lost 5 bases and the V segment lost 5 bases, leaving 7 bases of the junction unmatched. The CDR3 contains 15 residues. Written as DNA, the CDR3 is TGTGCCATCAGTAGTAGCGGGGGGGCCGGGGAGACCCAGTACTTC. It specifies CAISSSGGAGETQYF.

The V gene is TRBV20-1, the J gene TRBJ1-1, with 7 bases identical to TRBD1. CDR1 is DFQATT and CDR2 is SNEGSKA in the germline V gene (reference sequence). The CDR3 length is 13 residues. The junction had 4 bases not matched to a gene; V was cut back by 5 bases and J by 1 base. The CDR3 nucleotides are TGCAGTGCTTGGGAGGGGGCGAACACTGAAGCTTTCTTT. Its translation: CSAWEGANTEAFF.

This clonotype turned up a few times. The chain links TRBV5-1 to TRBJ1-5; D remains ambiguous. The CDR3 totals 13 residues. Trimming removed 4 bases at V and 7 bases at J, with 12 bases between. Germline CDR1 is SGHRS and CDR2 is YFSETQ. The CDR3 here is CASSAQARQPQHF. The CDR3 DNA is TGCGCCAGCAGCGCCCAAGCTAGGCAGCCCCAGCATTTT.

Turning to this clonotype: The DNA is left out, because the CDR3 cannot be placed on it with certainty; the CDR3 is given as TCRdb lists it. This chain links TRBV12-3 or TRBV12-4 with TRBJ1-2; no DNA check was done on the table's D call, TRBD1. The CDR3 is 14 residues long, ends included. The CDR3 sequence is CASTRTGPDYGCTF.

This clonotype was picked up many times. J is TRBJ2-6 and V is TRBV7-8; a possible D gene is TRBD2 (5 bases). This CDR3 region has 18 residues. Germline V gives CDR1 SGHVS, CDR2 FQNEAQ. Trimming took off 3 bases at V and 2 bases at J, with 17 bases between the two ends. The CDR3 sequence: CASSLAGQPFTGANVLTF. DNA for the CDR3: TGTGCCAGCAGCTTGGCGGGTCAGCCTTTCACTGGGGCCAACGTCCTGACTTTC.

The CDR3 loop is CASSLPRNTGELFF. CDR3 in DNA: TGTGCCAGCAGCTTACCCAGGAACACCGGGGAGCTGTTTTTT. V gene TRBV11-1 combines with J gene TRBJ2-2; D is unresolved. Germline CDR1 SGHAT, CDR2 FQDESV (reference sequence). CDR3 length equals 14 residues. Trimming removed 2 bases at V and 1 base at J, with 5 bases between.

The chain uses TRBV18 and TRBJ1-1, with a possible D match to TRBD1 (5 bases). The CDR3 is 12 residues long. Germline V gene lookup returns CDR1 KGHSH and CDR2 LQKENI. V was clipped by 0 bases and J by 8 bases, with 7 bases between them. CDR3 coding DNA: TGTGCCAGCTCACCACCGGACAAAGAAGCTTTCTTT. Protein sequence: CASSPPDKEAFF.

V gene TRBV24-1 combines with J gene TRBJ2-7; D is ambiguous. CDR1 is KGHDR, CDR2 SFDVKD, per germline. The V end was cut by 1 base, the J end by 0 bases, with 6 bases between. There are 14 residues in the CDR3. The CDR3 sequence: CATSDLQSSYEQYF. CDR3 nucleotides: TGTGCCACCAGTGATTTACAGAGCTCCTACGAGCAGTACTTC.

The genes are TRBV6-2 or TRBV6-3 and TRBJ1-1; D remains ambiguous. The CDR3 is made up of 15 amino acids. The V gene lost 0 bases and the J gene lost 0 bases, with 8 bases spanning the gap. Germline values: CDR1 MNHEY, CDR2 SVGEGT. CDR3 DNA: TGTGCCAGCAGTTACTCGACGCAGTTGAACACTGAAGCTTTCTTT. Amino acids: CASSYSTQLNTEAFF.